One sample yielded the 6 T cell receptor beta chains listed below, sequenced in a study of blood T cell repertoires in COVID-19. Data came from immunoSEQ multiplex PCR; TCRdb stores just in-frame clones and leaves some out. This sample has some 220,000 clones, with about 81% found just once. The specimen sequenced was peripheral blood. Receptor source: a woman aged 70-85 years with COVID-19, enrolled during active disease.

In this sample, this clone turned up a few times. The J gene is TRBJ1-5, the V gene TRBV2, with D perhaps TRBD1 (6 bases). V was pared by 4 bases and J by 7 bases, with 17 bases between. The CDR3 totals 15 residues. CDR1 and CDR2 (germline): SNHLY, FYNNEI. The CDR3 is CASSGVQGRSQPQHF. In DNA form, the CDR3 reads TGTGCCAGCAGTGGGGTACAGGGTCGGTCACAGCCCCAGCATTTT. Looking up the rest from reference TRBV2 and TRBJ1-5 gives the full variable domain: EPEVTQTPSHQVTQMGQEVILRCVPISNHLYFYWYRQILGQKVEFLVSFYNNEISEKSEIFDDQFSVERPDGSNFTLKIRSTKLEDSAMYFCASSGVQGRSQPQHFGDGTRLSIL.

This clone turned up a few times. CDR3 coding DNA: TGTGCCAGCAGCTTAGCCGGGACCGGGAGCCTCCCCTACGAGCAGTACTTC. Amino acids: CASSLAGTGSLPYEQYF. V is TRBV7-2 and J is TRBJ2-7; D possibly corresponds to TRBD2 (6 bases). The germline CDR1 and CDR2 sequences are SGHTA and FQGNSA. V was pared by 0 bases and J by 2 bases, with 17 bases between. The CDR3 consists of 17 residues.

The genes are TRBV7-6 and TRBJ1-4; TRBD1 matches 8 bases. Trimming removed 5 bases from V and 10 bases from J; junction bases left unmatched: 12. The CDR3 contains 15 residues. The germline CDR1 and CDR2 sequences are SGHVS and FNYEAQ. The CDR3 reads CASSPTTGAPVKLFF. The DNA of the CDR3 is TGTGCCAGCAGCCCTACGACAGGGGCCCCGGTAAAACTGTTTTTT.

CDR3 nucleotides: TGTGCCAGCAGTGAGCGGGAGCCTAGCACCGGGGAGCTGTTTTTT. The encoded protein is CASSEREPSTGELFF. The rearrangement links TRBV2 to TRBJ2-2; 7 bases are a match to TRBD2. Germline CDR1 reads SNHLY; CDR2 reads FYNNEI. V lost 3 bases to trimming and J lost 4 bases; unmatched junction nucleotides: 5. The CDR3 totals 15 residues.

The chain uses TRBV7-6 and TRBJ2-7, with 7 nucleotides matching TRBD2. Trimming took 0 bases from V and 5 from J; bases not matched to a gene: 7. The CDR3 loop spans 15 amino acids. Germline lookup yields CDR1 SGHVS and CDR2 FNYEAQ. The CDR3 here is CASSLAAGGKNEQYF. The CDR3 DNA sequence: TGTGCCAGCAGCTTAGCAGCCGGGGGGAAAAACGAGCAGTACTTC.

This sequence joins TRBV10-1 and TRBJ2-2, with D possibly matching TRBD1 (5 bases). The CDR3 runs 14 residues. The V end lost 4 bases, the J end lost 7 bases, and 13 bases lay between the germline ends. Germline V gives CDR1 WNHNN, CDR2 SYGVQD (reference sequence). The CDR3 DNA reads TGCGCCAGCAGTGGCTCTGCAGGGTTCGGGGAGCTGTTTTTT. This sequence encodes CASSGSAGFGELFF.